This is a list of T cell receptor beta chains from one sample in a study of blood T cells in healthy people across ages. TCRdb re-derived calls from the 5' RACE reads in MiXCR, one entry per CDR3 protein. The table lists over 1,200,000 distinct CDR3 sequences, approximately 59% of them singletons. Source material: blood. Source of these receptors: a man aged 18 to 35 in good health. Each CDR3 is given with its conserved first and last residue. The order of the fields is V gene, D gene, J gene, clone size, CDR3 protein, CDR3 DNA. D genes are given only for firm matches. Clone sizes are given selectively: once, few, many, or a class where the clone is expanded.

V: TRBV7-2
D: -
J: TRBJ2-7
size: few
CDR3: CASSFYGAEQYF
DNA: TGTGCCAGCAGCTTCTATGGGGCCGAGCAGTACTTC

V: TRBV4-3
D: -
J: TRBJ2-4
size: few
CDR3: CASSQDLVGIAKNIQYF
DNA: TGCGCCAGCAGCCAAGACTTGGTCGGGATAGCCAAAAACATTCAGTACTTC

V: TRBV11-2
D: -
J: TRBJ2-3
size: once
CDR3: CASSLEPGMTDTQYF
DNA: TGTGCCAGCAGCTTAGAACCGGGAATGACAGATACGCAGTATTTT

V: TRBV7-9
D: -
J: TRBJ2-7
size: once
CDR3: CASSLVPLRQRGRNYEQYF
DNA: TGTGCCAGCAGCTTAGTCCCTTTGAGACAGAGGGGTAGAAACTACGAGCAGTACTTC

V: TRBV20-1
D: -
J: TRBJ2-1
size: few
CDR3: CSVPPRVGSNEQFF
DNA: TGCAGTGTCCCCCCGCGAGTAGGGTCGAATGAGCAGTTCTTC

V: TRBV12-3/TRBV12-4
D: TRBD1
J: TRBJ2-5
size: -
CDR3: CASRRGQGGPLSQETQYF
DNA: TGTGCCAGCAGAAGGGGACAGGGGGGTCCCCTCTCACAAGAGACCCAGTACTTC

V: TRBV4-2
D: -
J: TRBJ2-4
size: few
CDR3: CASSQDPREDSIQYF
DNA: TGTGCCAGCAGCCAAGATCCCCGGGAGGACAGCATTCAGTACTTC

V: TRBV28
D: -
J: TRBJ2-4
size: -
CDR3: CASSPLYLAKNIQYF
DNA: TGTGCCAGCAGCCCCCTGTACCTAGCCAAAAACATTCAGTACTTC

V: TRBV6-5
D: -
J: TRBJ1-1
size: -
CDR3: CASSYSKESLNTEAFF
DNA: TGTGCCAGCAGTTACTCGAAGGAGTCGCTGAACACTGAAGCTTTCTTT

V: TRBV6-6
D: -
J: TRBJ1-1
size: -
CDR3: CASNGRPNTEAFF
DNA: TGTGCCAGCAACGGGCGTCCCAACACTGAAGCTTTCTTT

V: TRBV11-2
D: -
J: TRBJ1-1
size: -
CDR3: CASSVGDSGAFF
DNA: TGTGCCAGCAGCGTTGGGGACTCAGGGGCTTTCTTT

V: TRBV7-8
D: -
J: TRBJ2-7
size: -
CDR3: CASWDDSYEQYF
DNA: TGTGCCAGCTGGGACGACTCCTACGAGCAGTACTTC

V: TRBV3-1
D: -
J: TRBJ2-7
size: -
CDR3: CASSQGHRPTYEQYF
DNA: TGTGCCAGCAGCCAGGGACACCGACCAACCTACGAGCAGTACTTC

V: TRBV14
D: TRBD2
J: TRBJ2-5
size: -
CDR3: CASSLRSGRIETQYF
DNA: TGTGCCAGCAGCCTTCGAAGCGGGAGGATCGAGACCCAGTACTTC

V: TRBV5-1
D: -
J: TRBJ2-3
size: few
CDR3: CASSLVTATGGTDTQYF
DNA: TGCGCCAGCAGCTTGGTAACGGCCACCGGCGGCACAGATACGCAGTATTTT

V: TRBV27
D: -
J: TRBJ2-7
size: few
CDR3: CASSLNPVSSYEQYF
DNA: TGTGCCAGCAGTTTGAATCCCGTTAGCTCCTACGAGCAGTACTTC

V: TRBV7-8
D: TRBD1
J: TRBJ2-1
size: few
CDR3: CASSLNRAGGHNEQFF
DNA: TGTGCCAGCAGCTTAAATCGGGCAGGGGGCCACAATGAGCAGTTCTTC

V: TRBV2
D: TRBD1
J: TRBJ2-4
size: once
CDR3: CASSDARGAKNIQYF
DNA: TGTGCCAGCAGTGACGCCAGGGGGGCCAAAAACATTCAGTACTTC

V: TRBV20-1
D: -
J: TRBJ2-5
size: -
CDR3: CSARETRIETQYF
DNA: TGCAGTGCTAGAGAAACTAGGATCGAGACCCAGTACTTC